These 7 T cell receptor beta chains were all obtained from the same sample, sequenced in a study of neoadjuvant nivolumab and ipilimumab in lung cancer. Using immunoSEQ multiplex PCR, the repertoire was profiled, and TCRdb retains in-frame clones only, with some absent. The sample has about 20,000 clones, 76% seen once. The sequencing here drew on tumor tissue, taken after neoadjuvant nivolumab, alone or with ipilimumab, at or shortly before surgery. The source of these receptors is an adult with non-small cell lung cancer.

The rearrangement joins TRBV5-6 to TRBJ1-5; a possible D gene is TRBD1 (5 bases). The V and J ends lost 4 bases and 0 bases respectively, with 17 bases between them. The CDR3 consists of 17 residues. Looked up from germline, CDR1 is SGHDT and CDR2 is YYEEEE. The CDR3 DNA reads TGTGCCAGCAGCCACCCGGGAGGGACCTATAGCAATCAGCCCCAGCATTTT. Its translation: CASSHPGGTYSNQPQHF.

This clone was observed a few times. The chain uses TRBV9 and TRBJ1-6; 11 bases are shared with TRBD1. Germline values: CDR1 SGDLS, CDR2 YYNGEE. V gave up 4 bases and J gave up 8 bases; unmatched junction bases: 2. The CDR3 length is 14 residues. CDR3 residues: CASSPGQGDSPLHF. The CDR3 nucleotides are TGTGCCAGCAGCCCGGGACAGGGGGATTCACCCCTCCACTTT.

The chain uses TRBV5-1 and TRBJ2-7; TRBD2 might be the D (6 bases). Germline values: CDR1 SGHRS, CDR2 YFSETQ. V lost 5 bases, J lost 4 bases, and 10 bases lay in between. The CDR3 loop spans 12 amino acids. The CDR3 DNA reads as TGCGCCAGCAGTGGAGGGAGGTACGAGCAGTACTTC. Its protein product is CASSGGRYEQYF. Variable domain in full (rest from reference TRBV5-1 and TRBJ2-7): KAGVTQTPRYLIKTRGQQVTLSCSPISGHRSVSWYQQTPGQGLQFLFEYFSETQRNKGNFPGRFSGRQFSNSRSEMNVSTLELGDSALYLCASSGGRYEQYFGPGTRLTVT.

This chain links TRBV11-2 with TRBJ2-1; a possible D gene is TRBD1 (5 bases). Germline V gives CDR1 SGHAT, CDR2 FQNNGV. This CDR3 is 16 amino acids long. The V and J ends lost 3 bases and 1 base respectively, with 13 bases between them. CDR3 loop: CASSFALRGSYNEQFF. In DNA form, the CDR3 reads TGTGCCAGCAGCTTTGCCCTAAGGGGTTCCTACAATGAGCAGTTCTTC.

J is TRBJ1-1 and V is TRBV19, with a weak D call TRBD1 (5 bases). Germline V gene sequence: CDR1 LNHDA, CDR2 SQIVND (reference sequence). The CDR3 length is 13 residues. V lost 4 bases and J lost 7, with 13 bases in between. The CDR3 is CASSRQRSGEAFF. As DNA, the CDR3 is TGTGCCAGTAGTAGACAGAGGAGTGGTGAAGCTTTCTTT.

This clone was seen just once. CDR3 in amino acids: CASSLGADRGSTEAFF. The DNA for the CDR3 is TGCGCCAGCAGCTTGGGGGCTGACAGGGGGTCCACTGAAGCTTTCTTT. The chain uses TRBV5-1 and TRBJ1-1; 9 nucleotides match TRBD1. V was clipped by 0 bases and J by 4 bases; unmatched bases: 7. The CDR3 runs to 16 residues. Germline V CDR1 and CDR2: SGHRS, YFSETQ.

This rearrangement joins TRBV5-4 to TRBJ2-5, with TRBD1 matching 8 bases. This CDR3 region has 15 residues. V was clipped by 0 bases and J by 6 bases; unmatched bases: 7. The germline CDR1 and CDR2 sequences are SGHNT and YYREEE (reference sequence). CDR3 sequence reads: CASSLAGGAMKTQYF. The CDR3 DNA is TGTGCCAGCAGCTTGGCAGGGGGCGCGATGAAGACCCAGTACTTC.